Included here is one T cell receptor (beta chain) sequence, with context. Its antigen is undetermined. Trimming removed 5 bases from V and 2 bases from J; junction bases left unmatched: 3. Germline assignment: CDR1 SNHLY and CDR2 FYNNEI. CDR3 length equals 14 residues. Every sample gave at least 5 micrograms of total RNA when it was extracted. A second PCR of 7 to 11 cycles used a sample-barcoded 5' primer and a J-beta primer mix. MiXCR, run by TCRdb on the 5' RACE reads, gives a single entry per CDR3 protein. The sample lists under 850,000 distinct CDR3 sequences, under 40% occurring once. The data were taken from a study of blood T cells in healthy people across ages. Study results and limitations: Diversity was estimated from one million T cells, and these estimates were considered underestimates.

The sequenced sample was blood. The genes are TRBV2 and TRBJ1-1; 9 bases align to TRBD1. The clonotype comes from a young man in good health. The CDR3, as DNA: TGTGCCAGCAGTATGACAGGGGGAAACACTGAAGCTTTCTTT. Protein: CASSMTGGNTEAFF.